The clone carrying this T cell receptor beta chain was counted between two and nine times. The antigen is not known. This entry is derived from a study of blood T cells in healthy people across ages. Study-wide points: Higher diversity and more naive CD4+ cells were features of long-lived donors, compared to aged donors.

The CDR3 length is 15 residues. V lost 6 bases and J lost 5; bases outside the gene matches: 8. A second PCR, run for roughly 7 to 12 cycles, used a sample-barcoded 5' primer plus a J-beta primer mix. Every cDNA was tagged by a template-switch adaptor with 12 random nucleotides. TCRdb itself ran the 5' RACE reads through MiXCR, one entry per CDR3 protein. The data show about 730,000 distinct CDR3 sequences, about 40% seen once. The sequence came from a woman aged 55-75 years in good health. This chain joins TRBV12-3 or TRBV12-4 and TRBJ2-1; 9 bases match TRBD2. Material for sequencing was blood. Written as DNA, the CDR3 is TGTGCCAGCAGGTGGCGGGAGGGACCGAACAATGAGCAGTTCTTC. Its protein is CASRWREGPNNEQFF.